This T cell receptor (beta chain) was retrieved from a study of T cells in Graves' hyperthyroidism and ophthalmopathy. Germline CDR1 MDHEN, CDR2 SYDVKM. The CDR3 is 15 residues long. Trimming left V 1 base short and J 8 bases short, with 14 bases between. This clonotype was seen at least ten times. The TCR beta CDR3 regions underwent amplification using RNA transcripts as the source. HTBI primers were employed in a first-round RT-PCR of the TCR CDR3. TCRdb reprocessed the multiplex PCR reads via MiXCR and lists one record per CDR3 protein. The data contain about 360,000 distinct CDR3 sequences, roughly 13% of them singletons.

Sequencing was performed on blood. This receptor was obtained from a woman aged 18-29 years with Graves' hyperthyroidism. The chain joins TRBV28 to TRBJ1-4; tentatively, D is TRBD1 (6 bases). DNA for the CDR3: TGTGCCAGCAGTTTATCGACGGACAGAGGGGAAAAACTGTTTTTT. Amino acid sequence: CASSLSTDRGEKLFF.